This T cell receptor (beta chain) originates from a study of beta chain features in type 1 diabetes. General study points: Over-representation of high TCR-expressing cells was a possible consequence of cDNA sequencing. Shortening that was moderate but significant affected the TCRB CDR3s of Type 1 diabetes patients in all four CD4+ subsets. TCRB rearrangement may or may not be influenced by HLA type; here this remained unresolved. It was among patients, rather than healthy donors, that naive, central memory and Treg TCRB repertoires appeared more similar.

Germline CDR1 is DFQATT and CDR2 is SNEGSKA (reference sequence). The CDR3 has 8 residues. This clone occurred a few times. Its antigen is not identified. Sequenced material consisted of expressed TCRB transcripts (all of the isolated RNA was reverse transcribed). The method was immunoSEQ multiplex PCR; TCRdb's version includes in-frame clones alone and lacks a portion of them. The profile shows hundreds of thousands of clones, roughly an eighth of them singletons. Each sorted fraction was over 95% pure. Sequences were obtained from naive CD4+ T cells from blood. The TCR originated in a man between 18 and 29 years old with type 1 diabetes. This chain connects TRBV20-1 to TRBJ2-4; D unresolved. CDR3 sequence: CRGNIQYF. CDR3 bases: TGCAGAGGTAACATTCAGTACTTC.